Given below is one T cell receptor (beta chain) in context. This clonotype was recorded once. It has no known antigen specificity. Base quality data are lacking; no much larger clone is found one base away. One read amounts to weak evidence. The CDR3 covers 20 residues, taking in both the cysteine and the phenylalanine. Just CDR3 DNA is preserved here, 60 bases in frame from base 1. CDR1 and CDR2, per the germline V gene (reference sequence), are DFQATT and SNEGSKA. From V the trimming removes 1 base and from J it removes 0 bases, while the gene matches leave 9 bases of the junction unaccounted for. These data originate in a study of vaccination and CD4 T cells after COVID-19 (dated by TCRdb to between 2021 and 2022). With respect to the entire study: SARS-CoV-2 positivity had been established in the convalescent patients by nasal swab PCR, and mild disease was recorded in several of these patients and severe disease in one. Six males and four females were included in the convalescent cohort, with two Hispanic individuals, seven Caucasians, two Asians and one multiracial person represented. Each participant got two doses of either the Pfizer-BioNTech BNT162b2 vaccine (n=8) or the Moderna mRNA-1273 vaccine (n=2). Post-COVID blood samples were collected from convalescent patients a median of about 92 days after diagnosis, with a range of about 35 to 170 days. Post-vaccine blood samples were taken a median of approximately 70 days after the second vaccine dose, with a range of about 13 to 250 days. Culture stimuli were overlapping spike peptide pools from SARS-CoV-2 and from the common cold coronaviruses HCoV-NL63, HCoV-OC43 and HCoV-229E. In control cultures, a CEFX viral epitope pool was used as positive control, an HIV-1 Nef peptide pool was used as negative control, or no peptide was added. The spike-specific CD4+ TCR repertoire was compared before and after mRNA vaccination in 10 to 11 COVID-19 convalescent patients and a few infection-naive healthy vaccine recipients.

Library preparation employed PCR. At the Johns Hopkins FTIC core, DNA from the cultured CD4+ T cells underwent TCR sequencing with the Oncomine TCR Beta short-read assay. The QIAamp micro DNA kit was used to extract genomic DNA from the cultured CD4+ T cells. Oncomine TCR Beta libraries from cultured CD4+ T cells were pooled with unique dual indexes and sequenced on an Illumina iSeq 100. Per the original workflow: Non-productive sequences were removed, and CDR3s not starting with C, not ending with F or W, or shorter than 7 amino acids were discarded. Antigen-specific clonotypes were identified with the MANAFEST web application by comparing peptide-stimulated wells with reference and other culture wells. Positive clones required FDR below 0.05, an odds ratio above 5, and productive frequency above 0.1% in at least two of three replicate wells. Clonotypes that were significantly expanded in both SARS-CoV-2 spike wells and at least one common cold coronavirus spike condition were defined as cross-reactive. CDR3 homology was assessed with Levenshtein distances (stringdist) and unrooted phylogenetic trees (ape) in R version 3.6.1. TCRdb trimmed public reads at Q25 via fastp, called clones via MiXCR and kept in-frame beta chains. Duplicate CDR3 protein sequences are folded into a single record with the most common DNA and genes. In this record, the V and J calls reflect TCRdb's handling and not the investigators' own analysis. In all, the sample holds about 20,000 distinct CDR3 sequences, and around 44% of those were seen once. The biggest ten clones account for 20% to 30% of the sample.

What the treatment or condition label conveys for this sample: approximately 9-day PBMC culture with coronavirus spike peptide pools or control peptides (ViraFEST assay). To expand antigen-specific T cells with peptide pools and then pick out the expanded clonotypes through TCR sequencing, the study relied on the ViraFEST assay. The convalescent patients' positive SARS-CoV-2 PCR tests fell between March and December 2020, which was before the Alpha, Beta and Delta variants emerged in the United States. Each well held roughly 2 million PBMCs cultured in IMDM containing around 5% human AB serum and around 9.2 IU/ml IL-2, with 7.5 to 10 ug/ml peptide pools added. On days 3 and 7, half of the culture medium was replaced with fresh IL-2-containing medium. After approximately 11 days of culture, CD4+ T cells were isolated by negative selection with the EasySep CD4+ T cell isolation kit. Ficoll-Paque Plus gradient centrifugation was used to isolate PBMCs from whole blood, and the isolated PBMCs were then either used fresh or cryopreserved at -140C. In general, triplicate wells were set up for every culture condition.

General findings and caveats noted by the study authors: Among the post-vaccine SARS-CoV-2-reactive clones in convalescent patients, a median approximately 90% showed up only after vaccination, which suggests vaccine-specific priming. The study included relatively few convalescent patients and did not analyze early timepoints after natural infection. The median number of SARS-CoV-2-reactive clonotypes rose from 20 to 25 after infection to some 37 after vaccination, but the change was not significant. Of the vaccine-specific clones in convalescent patients, 304 of 307, or nearly all, reacted only to SARS-CoV-2 spike and did not cross-react with common cold coronaviruses.

The material sequenced was CD4+ T cells from blood, cultured in vitro, taken before SARS-CoV-2 vaccination. This chain is built from TRBV20-1 and TRBJ2-1; 16 bases in the junction line up with TRBD2. The receptor was derived from a human donor who had recovered from COVID-19. The DNA reads TGCAGTGCTAGAGTTCCTCCGGGACTAGCGGGGGGGAGCTCCTACAATGAGCAGTTCTTC. Its product reads: CSARVPPGLAGGSSYNEQFF.